This T cell receptor (beta chain) stems from a study of OX40 agonist ivuxolimab in advanced cancers. Study overall: Hepatocellular carcinoma, melanoma, renal cell or head and neck cancer occurred in dose-escalation patients.

Germline CDR1 reads MNHNS; CDR2 reads SASEGT. V lost 8 bases and J 0 bases, leaving 8 bases between the germline ends. The length of the CDR3 is 13 residues. Sampled blood was obtained at baseline, cycle 4 day 1, and cycle 7 day 1. Whole-study results and caveats: By week 6 at 0.1 to 3.0 mg/kg, blood CD4+ and CD8+ T cells had expanded clonally. Not determined was the antigen specificity of the expanded peripheral T cells.

TCRdb keeps only in-frame clones here, not all; method: immunoSEQ multiplex PCR. The top ten hold less than 5% of the sample, which has under 80,000 clones, 80% to 90% seen once. This clone was counted once. What it recognizes is unknown. V is TRBV6-1 and J is TRBJ2-1; D is perhaps TRBD2 (5 bases). This sequence originates from an adult with an advanced solid tumor such as melanoma, head and neck, liver or kidney cancer. The starting material was CD4+ or CD8+ T cells sorted from blood, obtained in a trial of the OX40 agonist ivuxolimab. The DNA for the CDR3 is TGTGCCAGCGAGGGTCGCTCCTACAATGAGCAGTTCTTC. It yields the protein CASEGRSYNEQFF.